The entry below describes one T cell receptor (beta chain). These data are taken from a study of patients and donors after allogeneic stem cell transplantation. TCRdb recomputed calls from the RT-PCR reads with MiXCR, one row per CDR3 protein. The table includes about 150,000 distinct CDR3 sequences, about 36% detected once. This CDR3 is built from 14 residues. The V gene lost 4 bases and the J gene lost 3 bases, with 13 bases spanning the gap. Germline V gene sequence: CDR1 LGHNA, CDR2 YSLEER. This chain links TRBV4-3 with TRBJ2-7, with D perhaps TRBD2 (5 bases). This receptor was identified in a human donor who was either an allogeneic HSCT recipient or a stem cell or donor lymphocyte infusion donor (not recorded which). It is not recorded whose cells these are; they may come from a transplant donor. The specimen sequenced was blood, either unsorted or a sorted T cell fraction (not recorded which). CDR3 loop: CASSRGTGVYEQYF. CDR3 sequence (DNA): TGCGCCAGCAGCCGCGGTACCGGGGTCTACGAGCAGTACTTC.